Here is one T cell receptor beta chain with its context. As originally analysed: Amplifying reference gene primers gave estimates of nucleated cell counts. Assay used: immunoSEQ multiplex PCR; TCRdb lists only in-frame clones, some missing. Clonal size and the V and J genes are those of that table, whereas D and trimming came from the DNA. The sample lists about 100,000 clones; approximately 91% were seen once. The sample belongs to a study of blood T cell repertoires in COVID-19. The V segment lost 3 bases and the J segment 5 bases; nucleotides outside the gene matches: 7. Germline V gives CDR1 MNHEY, CDR2 SMNVEV (reference sequence). CDR3 length: 15 amino acids.

Sequencing used peripheral blood. The rearrangement joins TRBV27 to TRBJ1-1, with 9 positions matching TRBD1. This receptor was taken from a man aged 60 to 69 with acute or convalescent COVID-19. CDR3 sequence (DNA): TGTGCCAGCAGTTTCGGGGACAGGGCGGAAACTGAAGCTTTCTTT. Translation gives CASSFGDRAETEAFF.